This T cell receptor beta chain is drawn from a study of cytomegalovirus exposure and HLA in healthy donors. General observations from the study: It was reportedly the case that the classifier diagnosed cytomegalovirus status with high specificity and sensitivity.

Turning to this clone: No antigen is known for it.

The PCR made use of 60 Vbeta and 13 Jbeta primers. Assay: immunoSEQ multiplex PCR; the TCRdb copy retains only in-frame clones and omits some. The sample lists about 200,000 clones, 65% to 85% occurring once. J lost 2 bases, V lost 3 bases, and 6 bases had no gene match. The germline CDR1 and CDR2 sequences are MDHEN and SYDVKM. The CDR3 extends over 16 amino acids. The sequencing sample was made of PBMCs. The source is a man younger than 45 in good health and CMV-seronegative. V is TRBV28 and J is TRBJ1-1; 10 bases map to TRBD1. CDR3 nucleotides: TGTGCCAGCAGTTTTATAGGGACAGGGGTAAACACTGAAGCTTTCTTT. The encoded protein is CASSFIGTGVNTEAFF.